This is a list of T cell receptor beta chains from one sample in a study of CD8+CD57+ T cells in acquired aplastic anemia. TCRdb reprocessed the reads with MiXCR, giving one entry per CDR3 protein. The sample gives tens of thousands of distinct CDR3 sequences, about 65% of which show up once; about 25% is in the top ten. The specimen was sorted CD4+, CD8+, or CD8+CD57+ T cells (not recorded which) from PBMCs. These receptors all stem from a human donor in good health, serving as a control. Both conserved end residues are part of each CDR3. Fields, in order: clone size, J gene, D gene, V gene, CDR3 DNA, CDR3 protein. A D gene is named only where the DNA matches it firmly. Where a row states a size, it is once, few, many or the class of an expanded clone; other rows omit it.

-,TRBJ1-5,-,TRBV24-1,TGTGCCACCAGTGTTTGGGGCAATCAGCCCCAGCATTTT,CATSVWGNQPQHF
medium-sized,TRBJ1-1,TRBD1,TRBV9,TGTGCCAGCAGCGTAGAGGAGGACAGGGTATTAGGAGCTTTCTTT,CASSVEEDRVLGAFF
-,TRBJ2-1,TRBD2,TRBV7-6,TGTGCCAGCAGACAAGCGGGGGGGCGTGGCAATGAGCAGTTCTTC,CASRQAGGRGNEQFF
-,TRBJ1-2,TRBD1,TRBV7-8,TGTGCCAGCAGCCAAAGGACAGGGGGCAGTGGCTACACCTTC,CASSQRTGGSGYTF
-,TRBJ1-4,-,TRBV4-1,TGCGCCAGCAGCCAAGTAGCGGGGGCTAATGAAAAACTGTTTTTT,CASSQVAGANEKLFF
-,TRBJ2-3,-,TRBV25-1,TGTGCCAGCAGTGGTGTTGGCAGCACAGATACGCAGTATTTT,CASSGVGSTDTQYF
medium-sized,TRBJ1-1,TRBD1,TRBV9,TGTGCCAGCAGCGCAGGGGGCTCTGAAGCTTTCTTT,CASSAGGSEAFF
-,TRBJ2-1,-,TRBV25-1,TGTGCCAGCAGTGGGCCGACTAGAACCTACAATGAGCAGTTCTTC,CASSGPTRTYNEQFF
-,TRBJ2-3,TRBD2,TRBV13,TGTGCCAGCAGCTTAGCGATAGCGGGGTCTGGCACAGATACGCAGTATTTT,CASSLAIAGSGTDTQYF
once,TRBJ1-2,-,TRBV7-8,TGTGCCAGCAGCGTAGCCTCTGTACTCGGGCGGTACTATGGCTACACCTTC,CASSVASVLGRYYGYTF
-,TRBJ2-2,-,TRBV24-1,TGTGCCACCAGTGCACATACGAACACCGGGGAGCTGTTTTTT,CATSAHTNTGELFF
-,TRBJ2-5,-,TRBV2,TGTGCCAGCAGAGAGGGTGGGGTGGTACAAGAGACCCAGTACTTC,CASREGGVVQETQYF
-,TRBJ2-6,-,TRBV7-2,TGTGCCAGCAGGGATGATAGGTCTGGGGCCAACGTCCTGACTTTC,CASRDDRSGANVLTF
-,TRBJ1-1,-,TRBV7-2,TGTGCGGAAAACAGGAGCCCTAACACTGAAGCTTTCTTT,CAENRSPNTEAFF
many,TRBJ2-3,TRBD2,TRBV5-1,TGCGCCAGCAGCTTGGCGGGGGGGGGCACAGATACGCAGTATTTT,CASSLAGGGTDTQYF